This T cell receptor beta chain was identified in a study of OX40 agonist ivuxolimab in advanced cancers. Study at large: Given to patients was ivuxolimab, an agonistic anti-OX40 (CD134) antibody. General study points: Clonal expansion among partial responders at 0.1-3.0 mg/kg ranked near the lowest. Clonal expansion was seen in CD4+ and CD8+ blood T cells by week 6 at 0.1 to 3.0 mg/kg.

Comment on this clone: Its cognate antigen is unknown.

V shed 6 bases and J shed 7 bases, with 15 bases lying between them. The CDR3 extends over 13 amino acids. Germline loops: CDR1 MDHEN, CDR2 SYDVKM. Here immunoSEQ multiplex PCR was the method, and the copy in TCRdb shows in-frame clones only, minus some. The sample consists of tens of thousands of clones, 75% to 90% of them appearing once. The V gene is TRBV28, the J gene TRBJ1-1, with a tentative D call TRBD1 (6 bases). The TCR sequence derives from an adult with an advanced solid tumor such as melanoma, head and neck, liver or kidney cancer. Sequenced material: CD4+ or CD8+ T cells sorted from blood, taken in a trial of the OX40 agonist ivuxolimab. The CDR3 protein is CASSENQGFEAFF. The CDR3 DNA reads as TGTGCCAGCAGCGAAAACCAGGGGTTTGAAGCTTTCTTT.